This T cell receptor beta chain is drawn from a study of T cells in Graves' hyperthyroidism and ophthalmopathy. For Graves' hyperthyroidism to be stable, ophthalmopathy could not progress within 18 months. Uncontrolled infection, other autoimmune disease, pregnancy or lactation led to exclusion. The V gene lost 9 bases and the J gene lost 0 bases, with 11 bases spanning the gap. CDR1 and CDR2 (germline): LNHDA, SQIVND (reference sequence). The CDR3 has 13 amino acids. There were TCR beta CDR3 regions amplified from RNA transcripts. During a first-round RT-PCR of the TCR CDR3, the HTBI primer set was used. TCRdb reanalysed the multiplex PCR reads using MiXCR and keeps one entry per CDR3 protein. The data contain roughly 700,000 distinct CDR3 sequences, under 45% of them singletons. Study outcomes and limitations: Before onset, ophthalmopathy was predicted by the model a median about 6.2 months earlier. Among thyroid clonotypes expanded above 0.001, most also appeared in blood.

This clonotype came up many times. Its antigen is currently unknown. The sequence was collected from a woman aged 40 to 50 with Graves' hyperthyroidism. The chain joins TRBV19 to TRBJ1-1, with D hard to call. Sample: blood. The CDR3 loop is CASSRPLNTEAFF. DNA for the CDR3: TGTGCCAGCAGTCGACCATTGAACACTGAAGCTTTCTTT.